This TCR beta chain is from a study of cytomegalovirus exposure and HLA in healthy donors. Study overall: Clustering assigned about 76% of the 350 to 450 genotyped donors to the Caucasian-associated ancestry cluster. Whole-study findings and limits: In a later analysis, an Asian-associated ancestry cluster reportedly showed fewer N-insertions than the roughly 700-donor mean. A few V segments could not be told apart, such as TRBV6-2 and TRBV6-3, and were left out. In an earlier analysis, about 87% or about 30%: the productive usage of most TCR beta V segments.

About this clone itself: Its antigen is as yet unknown.

This PCR relied on a set of 60 Vbeta primers and 13 Jbeta primers. The method was immunoSEQ multiplex PCR; TCRdb's version includes in-frame clones alone and lacks a portion of them. The sample yields tens of thousands of clones, approximately 70% seen once. The CDR3 length is 16 residues. Trimming at V came to 4 bases and at J to 4 bases, leaving 6 bases not matched to a gene. Germline V lookup: CDR1 SGHRS, CDR2 YFSETQ. The receptor comes from a man between 40 and 49 years old in good health and CMV-seropositive. The V gene is TRBV5-1, the J gene TRBJ2-2, with 11 bases lining up with TRBD1. The sequencing sample was made of PBMCs. The CDR3 DNA reads TGCGCCAGCAGCACCGGACAGGGGGCAGGCACCGGGGAGCTGTTTTTT. Translated, it gives CASSTGQGAGTGELFF.